This T cell receptor beta chain was profiled in a study of cytomegalovirus exposure and HLA in healthy donors. Amplification used 60 Vbeta primers and 13 Jbeta primers. Assay: immunoSEQ multiplex PCR; the TCRdb copy retains only in-frame clones and omits some. Among fewer than 150,000 clones, about 64% were seen once, and the ten largest hold about 7.7%. This clone has just one count. Germline CDR1 is MDHEN and CDR2 is SYDVKM. This CDR3 comprises 14 residues. With 5 bases removed from V and 8 bases from J, the gap between germline ends came to 16 bases. What was sequenced was PBMCs. This TCR derives from a man between 18 and 29 years old in good health and CMV-seropositive. The V gene is TRBV28, the J gene TRBJ2-1; D possibly corresponds to TRBD2 (5 bases). CDR3 loop: CASSTQLVRDEQFF. CDR3 sequence (DNA): TGTGCCAGCAGTACCCAACTAGTAAGGGATGAGCAGTTCTTC.